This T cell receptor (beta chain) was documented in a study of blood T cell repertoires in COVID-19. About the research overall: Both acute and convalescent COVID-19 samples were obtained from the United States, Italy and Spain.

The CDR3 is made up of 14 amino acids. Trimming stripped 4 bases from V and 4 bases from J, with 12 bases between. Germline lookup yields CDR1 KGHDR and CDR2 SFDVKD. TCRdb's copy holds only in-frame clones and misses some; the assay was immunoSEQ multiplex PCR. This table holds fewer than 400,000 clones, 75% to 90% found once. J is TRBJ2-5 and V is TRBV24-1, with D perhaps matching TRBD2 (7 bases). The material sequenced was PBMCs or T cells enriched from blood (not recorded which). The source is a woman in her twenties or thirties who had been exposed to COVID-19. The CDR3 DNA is TGTGCCACCAGTGACTACAGGGAGGGAGAGACCCAGTACTTC. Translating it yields CATSDYREGETQYF.